Listed below are T cell receptor beta chains from one sample, sequenced in a study of blood T cell repertoires in COVID-19. Assay: immunoSEQ multiplex PCR; the TCRdb copy retains only in-frame clones and omits some. The sample shows about 110,000 clones, 82% of them seen only once. The sequencing sample was made of peripheral blood. These receptors all come from a woman aged 55-70 years with acute or convalescent COVID-19. The CDR3 runs from the conserved cysteine through the conserved F or W. Fields, in order: CDR3 protein, CDR3 DNA, V gene, D gene, J gene, clone size. The D gene is left open where the match is weak. A clone size is listed for some rows: how often the clone was seen (once, few, many), or a class if it is expanded.

CASSLAGGSDEETQYF | TGTGCCAGCAGCCTTGCTGGGGGCAGCGATGAGGAGACCCAGTACTTC | TRBV3-1/TRBV3-2 | - | TRBJ2-5 | -
CASSLAHGEAYGYTF | TGTGCCAGCAGCTTAGCGCACGGCGAGGCCTATGGCTACACCTTC | TRBV7-2 | - | TRBJ1-2 | -
CASSLGNTIYF | TGTGCCAGCAGCCTTGGAAACACCATATATTTT | TRBV9 | - | TRBJ1-3 | -
CASSQFVGGLNSPLHF | TGTGCCAGCAGCCAATTTGTAGGCGGGCTTAATTCACCCCTCCACTTT | TRBV4-2 | - | TRBJ1-6 | few
CASSYQDRPGNQETQYF | TGTGCCAGCAGCTATCAAGACCGACCGGGGAACCAAGAGACCCAGTACTTC | TRBV7-3 | - | TRBJ2-5 | -
CASSFPGTAYNEQFF | TGTGCCAGCAGTTTCCCCGGGACAGCCTACAATGAGCAGTTCTTC | TRBV28 | TRBD1 | TRBJ2-1 | -
CASSEWGGVKPQHF | TGTGCCAGCAGTGAATGGGGAGGGGTTAAGCCCCAGCATTTT | TRBV6-1 | - | TRBJ1-5 | -
CASSLTRRAGGDTQYF | TGTGCCAGCAGCTTAACGAGACGGGCAGGGGGGGATACGCAGTATTTT | TRBV7-3 | - | TRBJ2-3 | -
CASSPGQGDSNQPQHF | TGTGCCAGCTCACCCGGACAGGGTGATAGCAATCAGCCCCAGCATTTT | TRBV18 | TRBD1 | TRBJ1-5 | -
CASSGTGGNGYTF | TGTGCCAGCAGTGGAACAGGGGGGAATGGCTACACCTTC | TRBV7-8 | TRBD1 | TRBJ1-2 | few
CASGLNLAGGPNEQFF | TGTGCTAGTGGTTTGAACCTAGCGGGGGGGCCGAATGAGCAGTTCTTC | TRBV12-5 | TRBD2 | TRBJ2-1 | -
CSVDRIGPRDETQYF | TGCAGCGTTGACCGTATAGGCCCCAGGGATGAGACCCAGTACTTC | TRBV29-1 | - | TRBJ2-5 | -
CASSKRRGGTDTQYF | TGTGCCAGTAGTAAGCGGCGGGGGGGGACAGATACGCAGTATTTT | TRBV19 | TRBD2 | TRBJ2-3 | few
CAILSDSYEQYF | TGTGCCATCCTCTCGGACAGCTACGAGCAGTACTTC | TRBV10-3 | - | TRBJ2-7 | -
CASSQEGAGGYLGGYTF | TGCGCCAGCAGCCAAGAAGGGGCAGGGGGCTACTTAGGTGGCTACACCTTC | TRBV4-1 | TRBD1 | TRBJ1-2 | -
CASSLASGGWETQYF | TGTGCCAGCAGCTTAGCTAGCGGGGGATGGGAGACCCAGTACTTC | TRBV7-3 | TRBD2 | TRBJ2-5 | -
CASSPETVFYEQYF | TGTGCCAGCAGCCCCGAGACAGTCTTTTACGAGCAGTACTTC | TRBV11-3 | - | TRBJ2-7 | -
CASSYSEISGANVLTF | TGTGCCAGCAGTTACTCAGAGATCTCTGGGGCCAACGTCCTGACTTTC | TRBV6-2/TRBV6-3 | - | TRBJ2-6 | -
CASRAGVSTDTQYF | TGTGCCAGCCGTGCAGGGGTTAGCACAGATACGCAGTATTTT | TRBV2 | - | TRBJ2-3 | many
CATSRGFGQGKGSNQPQHF | TGTGCCACCAGCAGAGGCTTCGGACAGGGAAAAGGAAGCAATCAGCCCCAGCATTTT | TRBV15 | TRBD1 | TRBJ1-5 | -
CASSPSQYEAFF | TGTGCCAGCTCACCCTCGCAGTATGAAGCTTTCTTT | TRBV18 | - | TRBJ1-1 | -
CASSFGTGESDTQYF | TGTGCCAGCAGCTTCGGGACAGGGGAATCAGATACGCAGTATTTT | TRBV13 | TRBD1 | TRBJ2-3 | -
CAWSVSDRNTGELFF | TGTGCCTGGAGTGTATCTGACAGAAACACCGGGGAGCTGTTTTTT | TRBV30 | - | TRBJ2-2 | medium-sized
CASSRQPNYGYTF | TGTGCCAGCAGCCGACAGCCTAACTATGGCTACACCTTC | TRBV12-3/TRBV12-4 | - | TRBJ1-2 | -
CSTGGQLGGETQYF | TGCAGCACTGGGGGGCAGCTGGGAGGGGAGACCCAGTACTTC | TRBV29-1 | - | TRBJ2-5 | -
CASSPPGQAFSGNTIYF | TGTGCCAGCAGTCCCCCAGGCCAGGCCTTCTCTGGAAACACCATATATTTT | TRBV5-6 | - | TRBJ1-3 | few
CARFSFGNSPLHF | TGTGCCAGGTTTTCGTTTGGCAATTCACCCCTCCACTTT | TRBV6-5 | - | TRBJ1-6 | -
CASSQVYGGWETQYF | TGCGCCAGCAGCCAAGTGTACGGAGGGTGGGAGACCCAGTACTTC | TRBV4-1 | - | TRBJ2-5 | -
CASSVRTGGNEKLFF | TGTGCCAGCAGTGTGCGGACAGGGGGAAATGAAAAACTGTTTTTT | TRBV2 | TRBD1 | TRBJ1-4 | -
CASSTGTGKNIQYF | TGTGCCAGCAGCACCGGGACAGGGAAAAACATTCAGTACTTC | TRBV5-4 | TRBD1 | TRBJ2-4 | -
CASSNRKETNSNQPQHF | TGTGCCAGCAGCAATAGAAAGGAAACTAATAGCAATCAGCCCCAGCATTTT | TRBV27 | - | TRBJ1-5 | -
CASRPDGTYEQYF | TGTGCCAGCAGACCCGACGGGACCTACGAGCAGTACTTC | TRBV7-9 | - | TRBJ2-7 | once
CASNSRLSNEKLFF | TGTGCCAGCAACTCACGGTTATCTAATGAAAAACTGTTTTTT | TRBV3-1/TRBV3-2 | - | TRBJ1-4 | -
CASSLGTSGKETQYF | TGTGCCAGCAGCTTAGGGACTAGCGGAAAAGAGACCCAGTACTTC | TRBV7-6 | TRBD2 | TRBJ2-5 | -
CASSSTGRSTDTQYF | TGCGCCAGCAGCTCGACAGGGCGCAGCACAGATACGCAGTATTTT | TRBV5-1 | TRBD1 | TRBJ2-3 | -
CASSLVQGARAFF | TGTGCCAGCAGCTTAGTACAGGGGGCGCGGGCTTTCTTT | TRBV11-1 | TRBD1 | TRBJ1-1 | -